In its sample, the clone carrying this T cell receptor (beta chain) was seen a few times. Only in-frame clones appear in the TCRdb table, and some are missing; sequencing was by immunoSEQ multiplex PCR. The profile shows about 97,000 clones, over 70% of them singletons. CDR1 and CDR2 from the germline V gene are KGHSH and LQKENI. Trimming removed 5 bases at V and 8 bases at J, with 12 bases between. CDR3 length: 12 residues. The source of the sample is a study of Ad26.COV2.S vaccination and SARS-CoV-2 variants. The chain links TRBV18 to TRBJ1-1; D may be TRBD1 (5 bases). Material: peripheral blood, obtained after recovery from COVID-19. The sequence was obtained from a human donor who had recovered from COVID-19. The CDR3 is CASSSQGGEAFF. Written as DNA, the CDR3 is TGTGCCAGCTCATCCCAGGGAGGGGAAGCTTTCTTT.